These T cell receptor beta chains were read from a single sample in a study of cytomegalovirus exposure and HLA in healthy donors. Some clones are missing from TCRdb's copy, which holds only in-frame ones; the method was immunoSEQ multiplex PCR. The listing records around 100,000 clones. The sequenced sample was PBMCs. The origin of the receptors is a man in his forties or fifties in good health and CMV-seronegative. Each CDR3 is given with its conserved first and last residue. D genes are given only for firm matches.

CDR3	DNA	J	D	V
CATGGNYGYTF	TGTGCGACGGGTGGAAACTATGGCTACACCTTC	TRBJ1-2	.	TRBV12-5
CASSVLQSYEQYF	TGTGCCAGCAGTGTCCTGCAGTCCTACGAGCAGTACTTC	TRBJ2-7	.	TRBV2
CASSLEAGTEKLFF	TGCGCCAGCAGCTTGGAGGCGGGCACCGAAAAACTGTTTTTT	TRBJ1-4	.	TRBV5-1
CASSARQEMNTEAFF	TGTGCCAGTAGTGCCAGACAGGAAATGAACACTGAAGCTTTCTTT	TRBJ1-1	.	TRBV19
CASSPTGGSGNTIYF	TGTGCCAGCAGCCCGACAGGGGGCTCTGGAAACACCATATATTTT	TRBJ1-3	TRBD1	TRBV6-6
CASSEGGGQEYEQYF	TGTGCCAGCAGCGAGGGGGGGGGACAGGAATACGAGCAGTACTTC	TRBJ2-7	.	TRBV9
CASKVRDRDYGYTF	TGTGCCAGCAAAGTAAGGGACAGGGATTACGGCTACACCTTC	TRBJ1-2	TRBD1	TRBV6-4
CASSLSAGGFSYEQYF	TGTGCCAGCAGTTTATCCGCCGGGGGTTTTTCCTACGAGCAGTACTTC	TRBJ2-7	.	TRBV28
CASSIGRGPYEQYF	TGTGCCAGTAGTATTGGCAGGGGGCCCTACGAGCAGTACTTC	TRBJ2-7	TRBD1	TRBV19
CASSPGTANTEAFF	TGTGCCAGCAGCCCGGGGACAGCGAACACTGAAGCTTTCTTT	TRBJ1-1	TRBD1	TRBV7-2
CASSITGLAGANVLTF	TGTGCCAGCAGCATAACAGGGTTAGCTGGGGCCAACGTCCTGACTTTC	TRBJ2-6	.	TRBV7-9
CASSFARGNDGYTF	TGTGCCAGCAGCTTCGCCAGGGGGAATGATGGCTACACCTTC	TRBJ1-2	TRBD1	TRBV11-1
CASSPPSTGGDYGYTF	TGTGCCAGCTCACCACCATCGACAGGGGGCGACTATGGCTACACCTTC	TRBJ1-2	TRBD1	TRBV18
CASSPGTVYNEQFF	TGTGCCAGCAGCCCCGGGACAGTCTACAATGAGCAGTTCTTC	TRBJ2-1	TRBD1	TRBV25-1
CASSHPQSQGTEVFF	TGCGCCAGCAGCCACCCACAGTCCCAGGGAACTGAAGTTTTCTTT	TRBJ1-1	.	TRBV4-1
CASTGTGRYEQYF	TGTGCCAGCACCGGGACAGGGAGATACGAGCAGTACTTC	TRBJ2-7	TRBD1	TRBV6-6
CASSQVGQGTDTQYF	TGCGCCAGCAGCCAAGTCGGACAGGGCACAGATACGCAGTATTTT	TRBJ2-3	TRBD1	TRBV4-1
CASSTLAGRTDTQYF	TGCGCCAGCAGCACCCTAGCGGGTAGAACAGATACGCAGTATTTT	TRBJ2-3	TRBD2	TRBV5-1
CASSIEGYTEAFF	TGTGCCAGTAGTATCGAGGGTTACACTGAAGCTTTCTTT	TRBJ1-1	.	TRBV19
CASIIDRGRNQPQHF	TGTGCCAGCATAATTGACAGGGGGCGGAATCAGCCCCAGCATTTT	TRBJ1-5	TRBD1	TRBV6-1
CASSPQQGDEQYF	TGTGCCAGCAGCCCACAACAGGGAGACGAGCAGTACTTC	TRBJ2-7	.	TRBV7-6
CASSLYRGPPYEQYF	TGTGCCAGCAGCTTATACAGGGGCCCACCCTACGAGCAGTACTTC	TRBJ2-7	TRBD1	TRBV5-5
CSVSRGNTGELFF	TGCAGCGTTTCTAGGGGGAACACCGGGGAGCTGTTTTTT	TRBJ2-2	.	TRBV29-1
CASSPQQGAYEKLFF	TGTGCCAGTAGTCCTCAACAGGGGGCGTATGAAAAACTGTTTTTT	TRBJ1-4	TRBD1	TRBV19
CASSLVGGRTEAFF	TGCGCCAGCAGCTTGGTCGGGGGTCGGACTGAAGCTTTCTTT	TRBJ1-1	.	TRBV5-1
CASSTGTVSLRGANVLTF	TGTGCCAGTAGTACCGGGACAGTCTCTTTGCGTGGGGCCAACGTCCTGACTTTC	TRBJ2-6	TRBD1	TRBV19
CASSTGLMNTEAFF	TGTGCCAGCAGTACGGGATTGATGAACACTGAAGCTTTCTTT	TRBJ1-1	.	TRBV7-9
CASSPQVEYGYTF	TGTGCCAGCAGCCCACAGGTCGAATATGGCTACACCTTC	TRBJ1-2	.	TRBV7-8
CASSPGQLNSPLHF	TGTGCCAGCAGCCCGGGACAGCTTAATTCACCCCTCCACTTT	TRBJ1-6	TRBD1	TRBV7-2
CASSLDPRDEQYF	TGTGCCAGCAGCTTAGACCCTAGAGATGAGCAGTACTTC	TRBJ2-7	.	TRBV11-3
CASQRAIGTAPANEQFF	TGCGCCAGCCAGCGAGCGATTGGGACAGCCCCCGCGAATGAGCAGTTCTTC	TRBJ2-1	TRBD1	TRBV4-1
CASSQEVVEGVSNSPLHF	TGCGCCAGCAGCCAAGAGGTGGTTGAGGGGGTGAGTAATTCACCCCTCCACTTT	TRBJ1-6	.	TRBV4-3
CASSQDPPAGEAEEQYF	TGTGCCAGCAGCCAAGATCCCCCAGCGGGAGAGGCCGAGGAGCAGTACTTC	TRBJ2-7	TRBD2	TRBV4-2
CASSYGDRATEAFF	TGTGCCAGCTCGTATGGGGACAGGGCCACTGAAGCTTTCTTT	TRBJ1-1	TRBD1	TRBV18
CAISGSSTRSDTQYF	TGTGCCATCAGTGGGTCTAGCACACGTTCAGATACGCAGTATTTT	TRBJ2-3	.	TRBV10-3
CASSPSRSGTEAFF	TGTGCCAGCAGCCCATCCCGATCAGGCACTGAAGCTTTCTTT	TRBJ1-1	.	TRBV9
CAISVDTYGYTF	TGTGCCATCAGTGTGGACACCTATGGCTACACCTTC	TRBJ1-2	.	TRBV10-3
CASSLVAGGPRNEQFF	TGTGCCAGCAGCTTAGTGGCGGGAGGGCCAAGAAATGAGCAGTTCTTC	TRBJ2-1	TRBD2	TRBV7-9
CASSPRLAAITGELFF	TGTGCCAGCTCACCAAGACTAGCGGCGATCACCGGGGAGCTGTTTTTT	TRBJ2-2	TRBD2	TRBV18
CASSPIPSVSGTGKSSNSPLHF	TGTGCCAGCTCACCAATCCCATCTGTATCAGGAACAGGGAAGAGCTCGAATTCACCCCTCCACTTT	TRBJ1-6	.	TRBV18
CAIRGQGVYNEQFF	TGTGCCATCAGGGGACAGGGAGTTTACAATGAGCAGTTCTTC	TRBJ2-1	TRBD1	TRBV10-3
CASSSPSWTGGAGYGYTF	TGTGCCAGCAGTTCGCCCTCCTGGACAGGGGGCGCAGGCTATGGCTACACCTTC	TRBJ1-2	TRBD1	TRBV28
CASSFRTGGRYNEQFF	TGTGCCAGCAGCTTCAGGACAGGGGGGAGATACAATGAGCAGTTCTTC	TRBJ2-1	TRBD1	TRBV7-9
CSATTGAGNTIYF	TGCAGCGCTACGACAGGGGCTGGAAACACCATATATTTT	TRBJ1-3	TRBD1	TRBV29-1
CASSRHLNTEAFF	TGTGCCAGCAGTCGACACCTGAACACTGAAGCTTTCTTT	TRBJ1-1	.	TRBV6-5
CASSVSEDTVNWVF	TGTGCCAGCAGTGTTTCTGAAGACACAGTCAACTGGGTTTTC	TRBJ1-2	.	TRBV2
CASSLHPGYEQYF	TGTGCCAGCTCACTCCACCCGGGCTACGAGCAGTACTTC	TRBJ2-7	.	TRBV18